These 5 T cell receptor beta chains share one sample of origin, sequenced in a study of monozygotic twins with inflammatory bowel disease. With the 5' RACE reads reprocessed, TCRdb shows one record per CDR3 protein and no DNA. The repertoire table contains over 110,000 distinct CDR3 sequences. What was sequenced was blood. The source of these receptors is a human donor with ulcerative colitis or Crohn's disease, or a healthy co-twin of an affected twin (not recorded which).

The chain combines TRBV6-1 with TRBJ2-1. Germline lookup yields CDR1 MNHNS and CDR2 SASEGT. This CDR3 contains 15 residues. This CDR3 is CASLAGQASYNEQFF.

CDR3 in amino acids: CASSLYPIFGTGAGELFF. The chain joins TRBV27 to TRBJ2-2; TCRdb indicates TRBD1, and absent DNA this call remains unverified. Germline values: CDR1 MNHEY, CDR2 SMNVEV (reference sequence). This CDR3 is 18 amino acids long.

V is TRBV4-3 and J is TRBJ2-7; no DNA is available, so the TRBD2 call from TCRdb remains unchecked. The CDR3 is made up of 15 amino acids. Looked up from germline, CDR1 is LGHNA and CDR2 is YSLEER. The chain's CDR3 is CASSQEEGPSYEQYF.

This CDR3 is CASSGTTSGGGETQYF. The chain employs TRBV5-1 and TRBJ2-5; lacking DNA, the TRBD2 call made by TCRdb goes unchecked. CDR1 and CDR2 (germline): SGHRS, YFSETQ. This CDR3 is built from 16 residues.

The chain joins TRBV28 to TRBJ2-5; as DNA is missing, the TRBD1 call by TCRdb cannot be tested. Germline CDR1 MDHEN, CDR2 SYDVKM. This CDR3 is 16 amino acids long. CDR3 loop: CASSWLGVTGGETQYF.